Shown below are 11 T cell receptor beta chains from a single sample sequenced in a study of shared clonotypes between healthy human individuals. This table comes from immunoSEQ multiplex PCR, and its TCRdb copy is limited to in-frame clones, with some not included. The sample lists about 2.4 million clones, roughly 92% occurring once. The specimen sequenced was naive CD4+ T cells sorted from blood. Subset described: CD45RA+ positively selected. These receptors were obtained from a man aged 18 to 29 in good health.

The J gene is TRBJ2-2, the V gene TRBV5-1; 7 bases are shared with TRBD1. The V segment lost 0 bases and the J segment 7 bases; nucleotides outside the gene matches: 6. CDR3 size: 15 residues. The V gene's germline CDR1 is SGHRS and CDR2 YFSETQ. The CDR3 region has the DNA TGCGCCAGCAGCTTGGGTCGACAGGGAGTCGGGGAGCTGTTTTTT. Translation: CASSLGRQGVGELFF.

On this clone: Within the sample, other DNA sequences also encode this same CDR3. The V and J genes are TRBV5-1 and TRBJ1-1; D possibly corresponds to TRBD1 (5 bases). Trimming left V 5 bases short and J 1 base short, with 12 bases between. The CDR3 is 14 residues long. Germline CDR1 is SGHRS and CDR2 is YFSETQ. Here the CDR3 DNA reads TGCGCCAGCAGGCCCGGGACGGGGAACACTGAAGCTTTCTTT. Translation: CASRPGTGNTEAFF.

This chain links TRBV2 with TRBJ2-1; the D gene is possibly TRBD2 (7 bases). The CDR3 has 15 residues. V lost 3 bases and J 8 bases, leaving 17 bases between the germline ends. CDR1 is SNHLY, CDR2 FYNNEI, per germline. The CDR3 coding sequence is TGTGCCAGCAGTGAGGAGGGGGGGCCCCGGTATGAGCAGTTCTTC. Its translation: CASSEEGGPRYEQFF.

V is TRBV7-9 and J is TRBJ2-7, with 7 bases matching TRBD1. There are 15 residues in the CDR3. Trimming took 5 bases from V and 1 from J; bases not matched to a gene: 8. Germline CDR1 is SEHNR and CDR2 is FQNEAQ (reference sequence). CDR3 sequence: CASSVWTGHSYEQYF. DNA of the CDR3: TGTGCCAGCAGCGTCTGGACAGGCCATTCCTACGAGCAGTACTTC.

The chain employs TRBV5-1 and TRBJ2-7, with a possible D match to TRBD2 (5 bases). The V end was cut by 2 bases, the J end by 2 bases, with 8 bases between. The CDR3 consists of 13 residues. Germline CDR1 and CDR2: SGHRS and YFSETQ. The CDR3 reads CASSFGVAYEQYF. In DNA form, the CDR3 reads TGCGCCAGCAGCTTCGGGGTCGCCTACGAGCAGTACTTC.

In regard to this clone: Distinct nucleotide sequences in the sample also encode this CDR3. This chain joins TRBV29-1 and TRBJ2-5; 10 bases line up with TRBD1. In germline, CDR1 is SQVTM, CDR2 ANQGSEA. The CDR3 is 12 amino acids. Losses at the gene ends were 4 bases for V and 5 bases for J; bases not matched to a gene: 1. In DNA form, the CDR3 reads TGCAGCGTTGGACAGGGGGCTGAGACCCAGTACTTC. Its translation is CSVGQGAETQYF.

The CDR3 DNA reads as TGCGCCAGCAGCGGACAGGGGGCAAAAGAGCAGTACTTC. Translating it yields CASSGQGAKEQYF. This sequence joins TRBV10-2 and TRBJ2-7; 11 bases match TRBD1. This CDR3 comprises 13 residues. V was pared by 6 bases and J by 7 bases, with 5 bases of the junction left unmatched. The germline gives CDR1 WSHSY, CDR2 SAAADI.

With regard to this clone: Other DNA sequences in the same sample also yield this CDR3. The V call is TRBV5-1, the J call TRBJ2-3, with a weak D call TRBD1 (5 bases). The CDR3 length is 15 residues. Germline lookup yields CDR1 SGHRS and CDR2 YFSETQ. The V and J ends lost 0 bases and 1 base respectively, with 9 bases between them. DNA for the CDR3: TGCGCCAGCAGCTTGGGTCAGGGCGGCACAGATACGCAGTATTTT. Residues: CASSLGQGGTDTQYF.

The sample holds one count of this clone. The chain is built from TRBV7-2 and TRBJ2-5, with 12 bases fitting TRBD2. This CDR3 has 15 amino acids. After removal of 8 bases from V and 5 bases from J, the junction contained 9 bases not matched to a gene. The germline V gene has CDR1 SGHTA and CDR2 FQGNSA. CDR3 sequence (DNA): TGTGCCAGCGCCAGCGGACTAGCGGGGCAGGAGACCCAGTACTTC. It encodes CASASGLAGQETQYF.

CDR3 in DNA: TGTGCCAGCAATTCACTAGCGGGAGGGCCAGTCAATGAGCAGTTCTTC. Its translation: CASNSLAGGPVNEQFF. The chain couples TRBV5-6 to TRBJ2-1; 13 nucleotides match TRBD2. In germline, CDR1 is SGHDT, CDR2 YYEEEE. The CDR3 runs to 16 residues. Germline trimming cut 6 bases from V and 6 bases from J; bases unmatched to any gene: 9.

The V and J genes are TRBV7-9 and TRBJ2-7; no clear D. V shed 1 base and J shed 4 bases, with 14 bases lying between them. Germline CDR1 reads SEHNR; CDR2 reads FQNEAQ (reference sequence). This CDR3 has 15 amino acids. The CDR3 here is CASSLDYEKGYEQYF. CDR3 in DNA: TGTGCCAGCAGCTTAGATTACGAGAAGGGTTACGAGCAGTACTTC.